This T cell receptor (beta chain) is from a study of blood T cells in healthy people across ages. Study-wide results and caveats: Per million T cells, TCR beta diversity dropped roughly linearly as age increased. From one million sequenced T cells, diversity estimates were lower bounds.

This clonotype was detected only a few times. Its antigen remains unidentified. The authors ran a second PCR of about 7 to 11 cycles using a sample-barcoded 5' primer and a J-beta primer mix. TCRdb re-derived calls from the 5' RACE reads in MiXCR, one entry per CDR3 protein. This table holds around 1,500,000 distinct CDR3 sequences, 40% to 50% found once. V was cut by 6 bases and J by 2 bases, with 11 bases left in between. The CDR3 has 13 residues. The gene calls are TRBV12-3 or TRBV12-4 and TRBJ2-7; D is possibly TRBD1 (5 bases). This clonotype originated in a woman under 30 in good health. Sequencing was performed on blood. The CDR3 reads CASSTDTTYEQYF. The DNA of the CDR3 is TGTGCCAGCAGCACGGACACCACCTACGAGCAGTACTTC.